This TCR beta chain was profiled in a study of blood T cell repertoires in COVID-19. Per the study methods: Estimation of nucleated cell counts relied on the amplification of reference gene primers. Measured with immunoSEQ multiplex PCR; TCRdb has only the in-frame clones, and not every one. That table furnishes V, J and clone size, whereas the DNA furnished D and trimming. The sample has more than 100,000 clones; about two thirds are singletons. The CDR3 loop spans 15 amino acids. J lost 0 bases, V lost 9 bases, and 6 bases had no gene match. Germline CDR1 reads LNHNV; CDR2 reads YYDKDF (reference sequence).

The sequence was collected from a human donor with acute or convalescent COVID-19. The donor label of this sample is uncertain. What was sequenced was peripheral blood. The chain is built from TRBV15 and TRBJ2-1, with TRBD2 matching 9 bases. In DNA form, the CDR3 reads TGTGCCACAGGAGGGCGGGGGGGCTCCTACAATGAGCAGTTCTTC. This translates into CATGGRGGSYNEQFF.